This TCR beta chain appears in the sequencing data of a study of T cell repertoires in cytomegalovirus infection. MiXCR, applied by TCRdb to the reads, yields one record per CDR3 protein. The table has roughly 500,000 distinct CDR3 sequences, roughly a third seen once; the top ten hold about a sixth. Note on this clonotype: What it binds is not known.

The V gene lost 1 base and the J gene lost 1 base, with 14 bases spanning the gap. The CDR3 contains 16 residues. Germline assignment: CDR1 SGHRS and CDR2 YFSETQ. Study findings and constraints: Within the response measured ex vivo, HLA-C-restricted CMV-specific TCR beta clonotypes were dominant.

The TCR comes from a human donor in good health (CMV status not recorded). Some clones in this sample may be carry-over from other donors' samples. The chain employs TRBV5-1 and TRBJ1-2; no definite D call. This specimen consisted of cultured PBMCs, obtained from culture after CMV antigen stimulation. In DNA form, the CDR3 reads TGCGCCAGCAGCTTGACGGCGCCCGGGGATAACTATGGCTACACCTTC. It encodes CASSLTAPGDNYGYTF.